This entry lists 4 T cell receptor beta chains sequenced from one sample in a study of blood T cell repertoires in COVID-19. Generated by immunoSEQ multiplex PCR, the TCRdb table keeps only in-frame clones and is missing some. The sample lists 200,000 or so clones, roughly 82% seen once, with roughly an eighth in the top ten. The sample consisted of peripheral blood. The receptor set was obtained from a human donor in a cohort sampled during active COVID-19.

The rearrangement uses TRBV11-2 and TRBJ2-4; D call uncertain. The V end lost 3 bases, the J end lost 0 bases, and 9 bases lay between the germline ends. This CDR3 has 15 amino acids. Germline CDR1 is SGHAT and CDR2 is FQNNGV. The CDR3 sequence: CASSFRLLAKNIQYF. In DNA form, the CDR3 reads TGTGCCAGCAGCTTCCGACTTTTAGCCAAAAACATTCAGTACTTC.

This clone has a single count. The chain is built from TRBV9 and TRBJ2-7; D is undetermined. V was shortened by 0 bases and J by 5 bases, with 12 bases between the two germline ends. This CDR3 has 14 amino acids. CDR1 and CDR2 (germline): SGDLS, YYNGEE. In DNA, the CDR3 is TGTGCCAGCAGCGTAGGCAGCCCGAGGAACGAGCAGTACTTC. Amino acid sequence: CASSVGSPRNEQYF. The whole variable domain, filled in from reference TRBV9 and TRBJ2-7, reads DSGVTQTPKHLITATGQRVTLRCSPRSGDLSVYWYQQSLDQGLQFLIQYYNGEERAKGNILERFSAQQFPDLHSELNLSSLELGDSALYFCASSVGSPRNEQYFGPGTRLTVT.

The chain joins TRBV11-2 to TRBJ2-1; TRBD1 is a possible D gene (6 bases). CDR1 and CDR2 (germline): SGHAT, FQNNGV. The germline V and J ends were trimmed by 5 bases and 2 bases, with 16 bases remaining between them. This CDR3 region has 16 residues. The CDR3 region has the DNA TGTGCCAGCAGCCAGGGGTGGCCCCAGGCCTACAATGAGCAGTTCTTC. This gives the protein CASSQGWPQAYNEQFF.

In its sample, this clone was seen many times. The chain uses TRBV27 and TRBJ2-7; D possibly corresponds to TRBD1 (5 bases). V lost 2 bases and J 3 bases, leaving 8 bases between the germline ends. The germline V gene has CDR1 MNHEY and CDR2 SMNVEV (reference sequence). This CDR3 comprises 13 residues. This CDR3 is CASSLGASYEQYF. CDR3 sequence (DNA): TGTGCCAGCAGTTTAGGGGCCAGCTACGAGCAGTACTTC.